Given below is one T cell receptor beta chain in context. The V end was cut by 4 bases, the J end by 13 bases, with 2 bases between. CDR3 length equals 9 residues. Per the germline V gene, CDR1 is MDHEN and CDR2 is SYDVKM. The sample is drawn from a study of CD8+ T cells in alopecia areata. TCR sequencing used cDNA made by reverse transcription of extracted RNA. Using immunoSEQ multiplex PCR, the repertoire was profiled, and TCRdb retains in-frame clones only, with some absent. The table includes some 240,000 clones, around 62% detected once. V and J are TRBV28 and TRBJ1-6, with D unresolved. Source: CD4+ T cells sorted from blood, taken at week 0. The TCR was taken from a human donor with alopecia areata. This chain's CDR3 is CASSSPLHF. In DNA form, the CDR3 reads TGTGCCAGCAGTTCCCCCCTCCACTTT.